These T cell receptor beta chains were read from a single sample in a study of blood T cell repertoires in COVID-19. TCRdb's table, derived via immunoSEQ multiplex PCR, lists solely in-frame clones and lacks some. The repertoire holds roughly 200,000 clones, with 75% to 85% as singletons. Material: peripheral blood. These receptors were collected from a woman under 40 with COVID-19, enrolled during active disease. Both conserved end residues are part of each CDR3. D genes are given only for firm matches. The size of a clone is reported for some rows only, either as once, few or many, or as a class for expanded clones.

cdr3_nt: TGCGCCAGCAGCTTGGGTGAAGGGGGCTTTGATGAGCAGTTCTTC
cdr3_aa: CASSLGEGGFDEQFF
d_call: TRBD1
v_call: TRBV5-1
j_call: TRBJ2-1
clone_size: .

cdr3_nt: TGTGCCAGCAGTTCCCTCGCGGGTCTGCGGGACGAGCAGTACTTC
cdr3_aa: CASSSLAGLRDEQYF
d_call: .
v_call: TRBV6-6
j_call: TRBJ2-7
clone_size: .

cdr3_nt: TGTGCCAGCAGCCTGAGGCTTGCAGGGTTCTACAATGAGCAGTTCTTC
cdr3_aa: CASSLRLAGFYNEQFF
d_call: .
v_call: TRBV3-1/TRBV3-2
j_call: TRBJ2-1
clone_size: .

cdr3_nt: TGTGCCAGCAGCCAAGATCGGGGGGCGGGCTACACCTTC
cdr3_aa: CASSQDRGAGYTF
d_call: .
v_call: TRBV4-2
j_call: TRBJ1-2
clone_size: .

cdr3_nt: TGTGCCAGCAGCTTCGATAGACTTAATTCACCCCTCCACTTT
cdr3_aa: CASSFDRLNSPLHF
d_call: .
v_call: TRBV5-6
j_call: TRBJ1-6
clone_size: .

cdr3_nt: TGTGCCAGCAGCAATAGACCGGCGGGTTTGAACACTGAAGCTTTCTTT
cdr3_aa: CASSNRPAGLNTEAFF
d_call: .
v_call: TRBV3-1/TRBV3-2
j_call: TRBJ1-1
clone_size: .

cdr3_nt: TGTGCCACCAGCAGAGCGGGGGGACCCCAGCATTTT
cdr3_aa: CATSRAGGPQHF
d_call: .
v_call: TRBV15
j_call: TRBJ1-5
clone_size: .

cdr3_nt: TGTGCCAGCATTAATACGGGTTTTACTAACTATGGCTACACCTTC
cdr3_aa: CASINTGFTNYGYTF
d_call: .
v_call: TRBV7-9
j_call: TRBJ1-2
clone_size: .

cdr3_nt: TGTGCCAGCAGCTGGGGTAGAGGGTCAGATACGCAGTATTTT
cdr3_aa: CASSWGRGSDTQYF
d_call: .
v_call: TRBV7-2
j_call: TRBJ2-3
clone_size: .

cdr3_nt: TGTGCCAGCAGCTCGACTAGCGGGGGGGAAGAGACCCAGTACTTC
cdr3_aa: CASSSTSGGEETQYF
d_call: TRBD2
v_call: TRBV7-7
j_call: TRBJ2-5
clone_size: .

cdr3_nt: TGTGCCAGCAGCTTACCGGAGGGGAGGGCGACGGATGAGCAGTTCTTC
cdr3_aa: CASSLPEGRATDEQFF
d_call: TRBD2
v_call: TRBV7-9
j_call: TRBJ2-1
clone_size: once

cdr3_nt: TGTGCCAGCAGTTCGGATGGGACAGGGGTAATCGAAAAACTGTTTTTT
cdr3_aa: CASSSDGTGVIEKLFF
d_call: TRBD1
v_call: TRBV27
j_call: TRBJ1-4
clone_size: .

cdr3_nt: TGTGCCAGCAGCTTAGCCAGATATAGCAATCAGCCCCAGCATTTT
cdr3_aa: CASSLARYSNQPQHF
d_call: .
v_call: TRBV7-2
j_call: TRBJ1-5
clone_size: .

cdr3_nt: TGTGCCAGCAGCTTAGGAGGAGGAGGGGATACGCAGTATTTT
cdr3_aa: CASSLGGGGDTQYF
d_call: .
v_call: TRBV11-3
j_call: TRBJ2-3
clone_size: .

cdr3_nt: TGTGCCAGCAGTCCTGGGGGGGTGAACACTGAAGCTTTCTTT
cdr3_aa: CASSPGGVNTEAFF
d_call: .
v_call: TRBV28
j_call: TRBJ1-1
clone_size: .

cdr3_nt: TGCGCCAGCAGCCCGGGAAACCAAGAGACCCAGTACTTC
cdr3_aa: CASSPGNQETQYF
d_call: .
v_call: TRBV5-1
j_call: TRBJ2-5
clone_size: .

cdr3_nt: TGTGCCAGCAGTTACTCTACCCTGGGCGGGGATGAGCAGTTCTTC
cdr3_aa: CASSYSTLGGDEQFF
d_call: .
v_call: TRBV6-6
j_call: TRBJ2-1
clone_size: once

cdr3_nt: TGTGCCAGCAGCTTAGTGTCGACAGATGATAACTATGGCTACACCTTC
cdr3_aa: CASSLVSTDDNYGYTF
d_call: .
v_call: TRBV7-2
j_call: TRBJ1-2
clone_size: .

cdr3_nt: TGTGCCAGCAGCCAAGATTGGCGGGACTACACAGATACGCAGTATTTT
cdr3_aa: CASSQDWRDYTDTQYF
d_call: TRBD2
v_call: TRBV4-2
j_call: TRBJ2-3
clone_size: once

cdr3_nt: TGCAGTGCCGGGACAGACTATGGCTACACCTTC
cdr3_aa: CSAGTDYGYTF
d_call: TRBD1
v_call: TRBV20-1
j_call: TRBJ1-2
clone_size: .

cdr3_nt: TGTGCCAGCAGTCTCCTACTAGCGGGAGGTGACGAGCAGTACTTC
cdr3_aa: CASSLLLAGGDEQYF
d_call: TRBD2
v_call: TRBV6-5
j_call: TRBJ2-7
clone_size: .

cdr3_nt: TGTGCCAGCAGCCTGGTAGCGGGAGTAGCAGATACGCAGTATTTT
cdr3_aa: CASSLVAGVADTQYF
d_call: TRBD2
v_call: TRBV3-1/TRBV3-2
j_call: TRBJ2-3
clone_size: .

cdr3_nt: TGTGCCACCAGCATCGCTAACTCACCCCTCCACTTT
cdr3_aa: CATSIANSPLHF
d_call: .
v_call: TRBV15
j_call: TRBJ1-6
clone_size: .

cdr3_nt: TGTGCCAGCAGTGGTGTAGTGAACACCGGGGAGCTGTTTTTT
cdr3_aa: CASSGVVNTGELFF
d_call: .
v_call: TRBV25-1
j_call: TRBJ2-2
clone_size: .

cdr3_nt: TGCAGTGCTAGTCCCCCGTCGGGGTGGAGAGAAAAACTGTTTTTT
cdr3_aa: CSASPPSGWREKLFF
d_call: .
v_call: TRBV20-1
j_call: TRBJ1-4
clone_size: .

cdr3_nt: TGCGCCAGCAGCCAAGACAGGGGGCAAGGTCAGCCCCAGCATTTT
cdr3_aa: CASSQDRGQGQPQHF
d_call: TRBD1
v_call: TRBV4-3
j_call: TRBJ1-5
clone_size: .

cdr3_nt: TGTGCCAGCAGCTTGGTACAGGGCAATCTTCACGAGCAGTACTTC
cdr3_aa: CASSLVQGNLHEQYF
d_call: .
v_call: TRBV5-6
j_call: TRBJ2-7
clone_size: .

cdr3_nt: TGCAGCGTGCTGGGACTAGCGGGATTAAGCGGTGAGCAGTTCTTC
cdr3_aa: CSVLGLAGLSGEQFF
d_call: TRBD2
v_call: TRBV29-1
j_call: TRBJ2-1
clone_size: .

cdr3_nt: TGTGCCAGCAGCTTGGTCGACAGGGGCAATCAGCCCCAGCATTTT
cdr3_aa: CASSLVDRGNQPQHF
d_call: TRBD1
v_call: TRBV5-5
j_call: TRBJ1-5
clone_size: .

cdr3_nt: TGTGCCAGCAGTTACGCAGGGGAGAACACTGAAGCTTTCTTT
cdr3_aa: CASSYAGENTEAFF
d_call: .
v_call: TRBV6-5
j_call: TRBJ1-1
clone_size: few

cdr3_nt: TGTGCCAGCAGCGTAGAACTAGCGGGGGCCTCGAACACCGGGGAGCTGTTTTTT
cdr3_aa: CASSVELAGASNTGELFF
d_call: TRBD2
v_call: TRBV9
j_call: TRBJ2-2
clone_size: .

cdr3_nt: TGTGCCAGCAGTTTGGGCAGGCCTCTCACAGATACGCAGTATTTT
cdr3_aa: CASSLGRPLTDTQYF
d_call: .
v_call: TRBV6-2/TRBV6-3
j_call: TRBJ2-3
clone_size: .

cdr3_nt: TGCGCCAGCAGCCAAGGGGTGGCGGGGGTCTCTCTTAGCTCCTACAATGAGCAGTTCTTC
cdr3_aa: CASSQGVAGVSLSSYNEQFF
d_call: TRBD2
v_call: TRBV4-3
j_call: TRBJ2-1
clone_size: .

cdr3_nt: TGTGCCAGCAGCTCCCCGACTAGCGGGGTACGCACAGATACGCAGTATTTT
cdr3_aa: CASSSPTSGVRTDTQYF
d_call: TRBD2
v_call: TRBV5-4
j_call: TRBJ2-3
clone_size: .

cdr3_nt: TGTGCCAGCAGCTTGAGACTCCTGGGCGAGCAGTACTTC
cdr3_aa: CASSLRLLGEQYF
d_call: .
v_call: TRBV13
j_call: TRBJ2-7
clone_size: .

cdr3_nt: TGTGCCAGTAGTATAGTAGCAGTTACCTACGAGCAGTACTTC
cdr3_aa: CASSIVAVTYEQYF
d_call: .
v_call: TRBV19
j_call: TRBJ2-7
clone_size: .

cdr3_nt: TGCGCCAGCAGCCTTCGACAGCAATTCTACGAGCAGTACTTC
cdr3_aa: CASSLRQQFYEQYF
d_call: .
v_call: TRBV4-1
j_call: TRBJ2-7
clone_size: .

cdr3_nt: TGTGCCAGCTCACCACTGGGGACTAATGGCTACACCTTC
cdr3_aa: CASSPLGTNGYTF
d_call: .
v_call: TRBV18
j_call: TRBJ1-2
clone_size: .

cdr3_nt: TGTGCCAGCAGTCCTCCAGGGAGGGGCACTGAAGCTTTCTTT
cdr3_aa: CASSPPGRGTEAFF
d_call: .
v_call: TRBV6-5
j_call: TRBJ1-1
clone_size: .

cdr3_nt: TGTGCCAGCGGCCAGGGGCCCCTTAGCACAGATACGCAGTATTTT
cdr3_aa: CASGQGPLSTDTQYF
d_call: .
v_call: TRBV6-5
j_call: TRBJ2-3
clone_size: .

cdr3_nt: TGTGCCAGCAGCCCCAGGGATGGCCTGACACCCCTCCACTTT
cdr3_aa: CASSPRDGLTPLHF
d_call: .
v_call: TRBV7-9
j_call: TRBJ1-6
clone_size: .

cdr3_nt: TGTGCCACCAGCAGCCGAAACACGCGGCGGGACTACACCTTC
cdr3_aa: CATSSRNTRRDYTF
d_call: .
v_call: TRBV15
j_call: TRBJ1-2
clone_size: few

cdr3_nt: TGTGCCAGCTCACCAACAGGGAGCTCCTATAATTCACCCCTCCACTTT
cdr3_aa: CASSPTGSSYNSPLHF
d_call: .
v_call: TRBV18
j_call: TRBJ1-6
clone_size: .

cdr3_nt: TGTGCCAGCAGCGTAGTGGGTCAGGGCACAGATACGCAGTATTTT
cdr3_aa: CASSVVGQGTDTQYF
d_call: .
v_call: TRBV9
j_call: TRBJ2-3
clone_size: once

cdr3_nt: TGCGCCAGCAGTGTTCTAGCGGGGGGGCTTTCCACCGGGGAGCTGTTTTTT
cdr3_aa: CASSVLAGGLSTGELFF
d_call: TRBD2
v_call: TRBV10-2
j_call: TRBJ2-2
clone_size: .

cdr3_nt: TGTGCCAGCAGCTTAGCCGGCGGGAGTGAAGCTTTCTTT
cdr3_aa: CASSLAGGSEAFF
d_call: .
v_call: TRBV7-9
j_call: TRBJ1-1
clone_size: .

cdr3_nt: TGTGCCAGCAGTTTAACGGGACAGTTCCCCTATGGCTACACCTTC
cdr3_aa: CASSLTGQFPYGYTF
d_call: TRBD1
v_call: TRBV27
j_call: TRBJ1-2
clone_size: .

cdr3_nt: TGTGCCAGCAGTGGAGTTAACTCTGGAAACACCATATATTTT
cdr3_aa: CASSGVNSGNTIYF
d_call: .
v_call: TRBV2
j_call: TRBJ1-3
clone_size: .

cdr3_nt: TGTGCCAGCAGCCGTACCTCGGGACAGGGGAGGGAGACCCAGTACTTC
cdr3_aa: CASSRTSGQGRETQYF
d_call: TRBD1
v_call: TRBV7-3
j_call: TRBJ2-5
clone_size: .

cdr3_nt: TGTGCCAGCAGCCTAGACAGGGTCAATTCACCCCTCCACTTT
cdr3_aa: CASSLDRVNSPLHF
d_call: TRBD1
v_call: TRBV6-6
j_call: TRBJ1-6
clone_size: .

cdr3_nt: TGTGCCAGCAGCTCTACAGGGGGTAAGGCGACTGAAGCTTTCTTT
cdr3_aa: CASSSTGGKATEAFF
d_call: TRBD1
v_call: TRBV7-2
j_call: TRBJ1-1
clone_size: .

cdr3_nt: TGTGCCAGCAGCGTAGCCCGGACAGGGAATAGTGAGCAGTTCTTC
cdr3_aa: CASSVARTGNSEQFF
d_call: TRBD1
v_call: TRBV9
j_call: TRBJ2-1
clone_size: once

cdr3_nt: TGTGCCAGCAGCTCCCGGACAGATTTGAACACTGAAGCTTTCTTT
cdr3_aa: CASSSRTDLNTEAFF
d_call: .
v_call: TRBV5-4
j_call: TRBJ1-1
clone_size: .

cdr3_nt: TGTGCCAGTAACAGTGTCGGTATGAACACTGAAGCTTTCTTT
cdr3_aa: CASNSVGMNTEAFF
d_call: .
v_call: TRBV19
j_call: TRBJ1-1
clone_size: medium-sized

cdr3_nt: TGTGCCAGCAGCTCTTACTACAATGAGCAGTTCTTC
cdr3_aa: CASSSYYNEQFF
d_call: .
v_call: TRBV9
j_call: TRBJ2-1
clone_size: .

cdr3_nt: TGTGCCTGGACGGTGGGGGGGTGGAGCTACGAGCAGTACTTC
cdr3_aa: CAWTVGGWSYEQYF
d_call: TRBD2
v_call: TRBV30
j_call: TRBJ2-7
clone_size: once

cdr3_nt: TGTGCCACCAGTCAGGGGGCGGGGTATGGCTACACCTTC
cdr3_aa: CATSQGAGYGYTF
d_call: TRBD1
v_call: TRBV24-1
j_call: TRBJ1-2
clone_size: .

cdr3_nt: TGTGCCAGTAGTTCCCTTTTGGGGGCTGCAGATACGCAGTATTTT
cdr3_aa: CASSSLLGAADTQYF
d_call: .
v_call: TRBV19
j_call: TRBJ2-3
clone_size: .

cdr3_nt: TGCGCCAGCAGCCCAGGTGGGCCTAACTATGGCTACACCTTC
cdr3_aa: CASSPGGPNYGYTF
d_call: .
v_call: TRBV5-1
j_call: TRBJ1-2
clone_size: .

cdr3_nt: TGTGCCAGCAGTTACGACGACCCCCCAGGGATTGAGCAGTTCTTC
cdr3_aa: CASSYDDPPGIEQFF
d_call: .
v_call: TRBV6-5
j_call: TRBJ2-1
clone_size: .